Listed below are T cell receptor beta chains from one sample, sequenced in a study of shared clonotypes between healthy human individuals. Profiled with immunoSEQ multiplex PCR; TCRdb holds only in-frame clones, not every one. The data contain roughly 2.2 million clones, 85% to 95% of them singletons. The sequenced sample was naive CD4+ T cells from PBMCs. The source is a man younger than 30 in good health. Some clones in this sample may be carry-over from other donors' samples. Each CDR3 is given without its conserved first and last residue. Some rows have no size entry. The others give once, few or many, or a class for an expanded clone.

size: -; V: TRBV6-4; CDR3: ASNTPGLAGPETQY
size: -; V: TRBV19; CDR3: ASSTWTGGAQPQH
size: -; V: TRBV20-1; CDR3: SAPGPLEQY
size: -; V: TRBV2; CDR3: ASSERTSGQPQH
size: -; V: TRBV18; CDR3: ASSPGQSYEQY
size: few; V: TRBV30; CDR3: AWSRQPLTEAF
size: -; V: TRBV2; CDR3: ASQEEGGYNTEAF
size: -; V: TRBV5-5; CDR3: ASSGGTSGRGETQY
size: once; V: TRBV27; CDR3: ATNALAGASTGELF
size: -; V: TRBV27; CDR3: ASSLSPGQGYTEAF
size: -; V: TRBV7-2; CDR3: ASSSRTSGSTDTQY
size: -; V: TRBV5-8; CDR3: ASSFEGSYDTEAF
size: once; V: TRBV5-1; CDR3: ASSLEGGTLNTEAF
size: -; V: TRBV6-5; CDR3: ASMARSKTTEAF
size: few; V: TRBV2; CDR3: ASMPGANTEAF
size: -; V: TRBV2; CDR3: ASSGALAGSYNEQF
size: -; V: TRBV7-2; CDR3: ASRSPGQAPNIQY
size: -; V: TRBV5-1; CDR3: ASRRTSGRADGTGELF
size: few; V: TRBV28; CDR3: ASSFSQGGEKLF
size: -; V: TRBV28; CDR3: ASSDFTDTQY
size: -; V: TRBV10-3; CDR3: AISEGDNARSQETQY
size: once; V: TRBV20-1; CDR3: SATAKAEAF
size: -; V: TRBV19; CDR3: ASSIMGRGNQPQH
size: -; V: TRBV25-1; CDR3: ASSEHRWAVGGYT
size: once; V: TRBV10-3; CDR3: AIKESWTEAF
size: -; V: TRBV6-5; CDR3: ASSSSGGRGTYEQY
size: -; V: TRBV9; CDR3: ASSPEAGDHNEQF
size: few; V: TRBV5-6; CDR3: ASSIFQGKGTEAF
size: once; V: TRBV7-2; CDR3: ASSLGGRINEQF
size: once; V: TRBV5-1; CDR3: ASSATDTQY
size: few; V: TRBV6-1; CDR3: ASRGTGNQPQH